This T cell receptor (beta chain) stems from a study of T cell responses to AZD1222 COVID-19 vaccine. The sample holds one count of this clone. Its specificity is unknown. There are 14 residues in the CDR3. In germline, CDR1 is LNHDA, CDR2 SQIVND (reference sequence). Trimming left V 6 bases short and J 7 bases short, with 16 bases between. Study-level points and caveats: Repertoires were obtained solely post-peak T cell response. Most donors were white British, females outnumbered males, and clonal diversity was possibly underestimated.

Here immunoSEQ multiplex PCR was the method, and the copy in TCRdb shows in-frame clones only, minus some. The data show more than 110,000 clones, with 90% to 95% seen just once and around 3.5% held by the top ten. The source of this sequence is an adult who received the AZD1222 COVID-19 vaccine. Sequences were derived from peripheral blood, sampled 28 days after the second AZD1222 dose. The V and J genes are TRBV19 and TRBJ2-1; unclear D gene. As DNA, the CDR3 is TGTGCCAGTAGCTCGAGGCGGCTTTCAAATGAGCAGTTCTTC. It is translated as CASSSRRLSNEQFF. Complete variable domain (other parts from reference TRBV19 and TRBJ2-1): DGGITQSPKYLFRKEGQNVTLSCEQNLNHDAMYWYRQDPGQGLRLIYYSQIVNDFQKGDIAEGYSVSREKKESFPLTVTSAQKNPTAFYLCASSSRRLSNEQFFGPGTRLTVL.